This entry lists 15 T cell receptor beta chains sequenced from one sample in a study of T cell responses to AZD1222 COVID-19 vaccine. Sequenced by immunoSEQ multiplex PCR; TCRdb stores in-frame clones only, minus some. The sample contains 75,000 to 95,000 clones, about 91% of which appear only once. The sequenced sample was peripheral blood, obtained 28 days after the second AZD1222 dose. The source is an adult who received the AZD1222 COVID-19 vaccine.

Concerning this clone: One junction end does not reproduce the germline sequence, and a read error may be involved. The J gene is TRBJ2-3, the V gene TRBV7-7; 10 bases agree with TRBD1. The germline V gene has CDR1 SSHAT and CDR2 FNYEAQ (reference sequence). CDR3 length equals 15 residues. CDR3 sequence reads: CASSPGTGGTDTQYF. The CDR3, as DNA: TGTGCTAGCAGCCCCGGGACAGGGGGCACAGATACGCAGTATTTT.

The chain employs TRBV5-1 and TRBJ2-1; 10 bases map to TRBD2. This CDR3 is 16 amino acids long. The germline V gene encodes CDR1 SGHRS and CDR2 YFSETQ. Unmatched junction bases numbered 9, after V lost 2 bases and J lost 7 bases. This chain's CDR3 is CASSLFLAGEANEQFF. CDR3 in DNA: TGCGCCAGCAGCTTATTTCTAGCGGGAGAGGCTAATGAGCAGTTCTTC.

J is TRBJ1-2 and V is TRBV25-1, with unresolved D. V lost 2 bases and J lost 5, with 9 bases in between. Germline CDR1 is MGHDK and CDR2 is SYGVNS. CDR3 length equals 13 residues. The CDR3 nucleotides read TGTGCCAGCAGTGAAGGCGGAAGATATGGCTACACCTTC. Translation gives CASSEGGRYGYTF.

V usage is TRBV4-1 and J usage is TRBJ2-6; D remains ambiguous. Germline assignment: CDR1 MGHRA and CDR2 YSYEKL. The CDR3 length is 15 residues. Deletions cut 1 base from V and 0 bases from J, with 4 bases between. In DNA form, the CDR3 reads TGCGCCAGCAGCCAAGCTGGCTCTGGGGCCAACGTCCTGACTTTC. It codes for CASSQAGSGANVLTF.

The gene calls are TRBV28 and TRBJ1-1; D may be TRBD1 (5 bases). Germline V CDR1 and CDR2: MDHEN, SYDVKM. V was pared by 6 bases and J by 3 bases, with 26 bases between. CDR3 size: 18 residues. This CDR3 is CASSDPGTWEERYTEAFF. The CDR3 region has the DNA TGTGCCAGCAGCGACCCTGGGACTTGGGAGGAGAGGTACACTGAAGCTTTCTTT.

The V and J genes are TRBV7-9 and TRBJ2-7; no firm D call. The germline V gene encodes CDR1 SEHNR and CDR2 FQNEAQ (reference sequence). Trimming removed 4 bases at V and 4 bases at J, with 11 bases between. The CDR3 consists of 13 residues. For the CDR3, the DNA is TGTGCCAGCAGCTCCGGACGGATATACGAGCAGTACTTC. Its protein product is CASSSGRIYEQYF. Based on the CDR3 plus reference TRBV7-9 and TRBJ2-7, the full variable domain is DTGVSQNPRHKITKRGQNVTFRCDPISEHNRLYWYRQTLGQGPEFLTYFQNEAQLEKSRLLSDRFSAERPKGSFSTLEIQRTEQGDSAMYLCASSSGRIYEQYFGPGTRLTVT.

The gene calls are TRBV2 and TRBJ1-2; TRBD1 matches at 10 bases. V trimming: 4 bases; J trimming: 2 bases; junction bases outside the gene matches: 4. Germline V gene data show CDR1 as SNHLY and CDR2 as FYNNEI. The CDR3 loop spans 15 amino acids. The CDR3 coding sequence is TGTGCCAGCAGTGGGGACAGGGGCCCCAACTATGGCTACACCTTC. As protein: CASSGDRGPNYGYTF.

This clone was seen a single time. The rearrangement joins TRBV6-4 to TRBJ2-5, with D possibly being TRBD1 (8 bases). CDR1 and CDR2 (germline): MRHNA, SNTAGT. This CDR3 has 15 residues. The V gene lost 4 bases and the J gene lost 4 bases, with 16 bases spanning the gap. The CDR3 loop is CASSVTGGVGETQYF. The CDR3 coding sequence is TGTGCCAGCAGTGTCACAGGGGGGGTAGGAGAGACCCAGTACTTC.

This chain connects TRBV27 to TRBJ1-6; D is undetermined. CDR3 length: 13 residues. V lost 6 bases and J lost 6, with 9 bases in between. Germline lookup yields CDR1 MNHEY and CDR2 SMNVEV (reference sequence). The CDR3 region has the DNA TGTGCCAGCAGCTTTGTCCGTAATTCACCCCTCCACTTT. Protein product: CASSFVRNSPLHF.

V usage is TRBV27 and J usage is TRBJ2-7, with D maybe TRBD2 (6 bases). Germline CDR1 and CDR2: MNHEY and SMNVEV (reference sequence). Trimming left V 8 bases short and J 3 bases short, with 23 bases between. The CDR3 spans 16 residues. Written as DNA, the CDR3 is TGTGCCAGCCGGAGAGGCGGGACTCGACTCATCTACGAGCAGTACTTC. Its protein is CASRRGGTRLIYEQYF.

The V and J genes are TRBV2 and TRBJ1-5; D gene unclear. The CDR3 extends over 15 amino acids. V dropped 5 bases and J dropped 4 bases, with 15 bases sitting between them. CDR1 is SNHLY, CDR2 FYNNEI, per germline. CDR3 DNA sequence: TGTGCCAGCAGTACCGCGGGCTTTTGGAATCAGCCCCAGCATTTT. Translation gives CASSTAGFWNQPQHF.

The rearrangement uses TRBV7-2 and TRBJ2-7; TRBD1 matches at 7 bases. Germline V lookup: CDR1 SGHTA, CDR2 FQGNSA. The CDR3 length is 14 residues. Germline trimming cut 5 bases from V and 4 bases from J; bases unmatched to any gene: 8. CDR3 bases: TGTGCCAGCAGCCTCAGACAGGGAGAATACGAGCAGTACTTC. Translation gives CASSLRQGEYEQYF.

The chain combines TRBV3-1 (or the pseudogene TRBV3-2) with TRBJ2-7; TRBD2 is a possible D gene (5 bases). The CDR3 totals 14 residues. Trimming took 4 bases from V and 1 from J, leaving 11 bases between them. From germline, CDR1 is LGHDT and CDR2 YNNKEL (reference sequence). The DNA for the CDR3 is TGTGCCAGCAGCCTGGGTCCGGGGTCCTACGAGCAGTACTTC. Its translation is CASSLGPGSYEQYF.

The gene calls are TRBV5-6 and TRBJ2-7; D is possibly TRBD1 or TRBD2 (6 bases each). This CDR3 spans 15 amino acids. Germline V gene data show CDR1 as SGHDT and CDR2 as YYEEEE. V gave up 4 bases and J gave up 2 bases, with 16 bases separating them. The CDR3 nucleotides are TGTGCCAGCAGCCCGGGGGCCGGGGCTACCTACGAGCAGTACTTC. Its protein is CASSPGAGATYEQYF. Drawing the rest from reference TRBV5-6 and TRBJ2-7, the complete variable domain is DAGVTQSPTHLIKTRGQQVTLRCSPKSGHDTVSWYQQALGQGPQFIFQYYEEEERQRGNFPDRFSGHQFPNYSSELNVNALLLGDSALYLCASSPGAGATYEQYFGPGTRLTVT.

The chain has TRBV25-1 and TRBJ2-2; possible D gene TRBD2, 6 bases. V lost 7 bases and J lost 5, with 8 bases in between. The CDR3 length is 12 residues. Germline V gene sequence: CDR1 MGHDK, CDR2 SYGVNS. The CDR3 is CASTGLTGELFF. Written as DNA, the CDR3 is TGTGCCAGCACTGGACTAACCGGGGAGCTGTTTTTT.